These 23 T cell receptor beta chains were all obtained from the same sample, sequenced in a study of shared clonotypes between healthy human individuals. Terminally differentiated effector memory CD45RA+ cells were excluded by CCR7 positive selection of CD45RO-negative cells. Method: immunoSEQ multiplex PCR; TCRdb's copy keeps in-frame clones and lacks some. This sample has around 2.1 million clones, with around 93% found just once. Sequencing was done on a sample of naive CD8+ T cells from PBMCs. These receptors all come from a young man in good health. Some clones in this sample may be carry-over from other donors' samples.

The chain combines TRBV7-9 with TRBJ2-2, with 8 nucleotides matching TRBD1. Trimming removed 0 bases from V and 6 bases from J; junction bases left unmatched: 15. Germline V CDR1 and CDR2: SEHNR, FQNEAQ (reference sequence). The CDR3 has 19 amino acids. Here the CDR3 reads CASSLAAPPTGVQPGELFF. As DNA, the CDR3 is TGTGCCAGCAGCTTAGCGGCCCCACCGACAGGGGTTCAGCCCGGGGAGCTGTTTTTT.

The chain recombines TRBV9 with TRBJ2-1; 8 bases are a match to TRBD2. The CDR3 sequence is 16 residues long. The trim removed 4 bases at V and 7 bases at J, leaving 13 bases unmatched. The V gene's germline CDR1 is SGDLS and CDR2 YYNGEE. In DNA, the CDR3 is TGTGCCAGCAGCTCCCGCGGTGAGCGGGAGAGGAATGAGCAGTTCTTC. It codes for CASSSRGERERNEQFF.

Here the CDR3 DNA reads TGTGCCAGCAGCACGTGGACGGAGAGCTCCTACGAGCAGTACTTC. Protein sequence: CASSTWTESSYEQYF. The chain combines TRBV28 with TRBJ2-7, with unresolved D. The germline V gene has CDR1 MDHEN and CDR2 SYDVKM. V lost 6 bases and J 0 bases, leaving 15 bases between the germline ends. This CDR3 comprises 15 residues.

The rearrangement uses TRBV9 and TRBJ2-7, with D perhaps given as TRBD1 or TRBD2 (5 bases each). Germline lookup yields CDR1 SGDLS and CDR2 YYNGEE. The CDR3 is 13 amino acids. The V gene lost 3 bases and the J gene lost 7 bases, with 14 bases spanning the gap. CDR3 region: CASSAADWGEQYF. The DNA of the CDR3 is TGTGCCAGCAGCGCGGCAGACTGGGGGGAGCAGTACTTC.

The rearrangement links TRBV4-3 to TRBJ1-5, with D perhaps matching TRBD1 (5 bases). The CDR3 runs 16 residues. V was trimmed by 4 bases and J by 0 bases, leaving 13 bases between them. Germline-derived CDR1 and CDR2 are LGHNA and YSLEER. The DNA of the CDR3 is TGCGCCAGCAGCCCGGGACCCCCAGGTAGCAATCAGCCCCAGCATTTT. It is translated as CASSPGPPGSNQPQHF.

The chain links TRBV11-2 to TRBJ1-1; no reliable D call. This CDR3 comprises 16 residues. Looked up from germline, CDR1 is SGHAT and CDR2 is FQNNGV. Trimming stripped 1 base from V and 0 bases from J, with 12 bases between. CDR3 nucleotide sequence: TGTGCCAGCAGCTTAGGTCCCAGCTTTATGAACACTGAAGCTTTCTTT. Amino acids: CASSLGPSFMNTEAFF.

V is TRBV29-1 and J is TRBJ1-1; weak D call: TRBD1 (6 bases). In germline, CDR1 is SQVTM, CDR2 ANQGSEA. Trimming cost V 6 bases and J 6 bases, with 14 bases left between them. The CDR3 spans 12 residues. The CDR3: CSVRDGGAEAFF. CDR3 coding DNA: TGCAGCGTACGAGACGGGGGCGCTGAAGCTTTCTTT.

The chain employs TRBV28 and TRBJ1-5, with D possibly TRBD1 on 6 matching bases. The CDR3 spans 15 residues. With 5 bases removed from V and 5 bases from J, the gap between germline ends came to 16 bases. Germline CDR1 reads MDHEN; CDR2 reads SYDVKM. CDR3 nucleotide sequence: TGTGCCAGCAGTCCGGAGCCCGGGGGCCATCAGCCCCAGCATTTT. Its protein is CASSPEPGGHQPQHF.

V and J are TRBV7-9 and TRBJ2-1, with D possibly being TRBD1 or TRBD2 (7 bases each). The length of the CDR3 is 14 residues. Trimming removed 5 bases from V and 6 bases from J, with 14 bases in between. Germline V CDR1 and CDR2: SEHNR, FQNEAQ (reference sequence). For the CDR3, the DNA is TGTGCCAGCAGCAAGGGGGCTAGCGGCAATGAGCAGTTCTTC. Translated, it gives CASSKGASGNEQFF.

V usage is TRBV30 and J usage is TRBJ1-1; weak D call: TRBD1 (5 bases). The CDR3 totals 13 residues. Germline CDR1 is GTSNPN and CDR2 is SVGIG (reference sequence). V was clipped by 4 bases and J by 3 bases, with 12 bases between them. CDR3 loop: CAWTQSGDTEAFF. The CDR3 DNA is TGTGCCTGGACGCAATCGGGGGACACTGAAGCTTTCTTT. Together with reference TRBV30 and TRBJ1-1, the CDR3 gives the full variable domain: SQTIHQWPATLVQPVGSPLSLECTVEGTSNPNLYWYRQAAGRGLQLLFYSVGIGQISSEVPQNLSASRPQDRQFILSSKKLLLSDSGFYLCAWTQSGDTEAFFGQGTRLTVV.

This rearrangement joins TRBV19 to TRBJ1-1; 10 bases line up with TRBD1. The CDR3 loop spans 16 amino acids. CDR1 is LNHDA, CDR2 SQIVND, per germline (reference sequence). V shed 6 bases, J shed 2 bases, and the junction held 9 bases outside the gene matches. For the CDR3, the DNA is TGTGCCAGTAGAAGAGAGGGACAGGGGCAAAACACTGAAGCTTTCTTT. Protein sequence: CASRREGQGQNTEAFF.

V is TRBV9 and J is TRBJ1-3; no clear D. Germline CDR1 SGDLS, CDR2 YYNGEE. The CDR3 totals 19 residues. V lost 3 bases, J lost 0 bases, and 22 bases lay in between. The CDR3, as DNA: TGTGCCAGCAGCGACCCAGTTGTGGCGGCAAGGGACTCTGGAAACACCATATATTTT. Translating it yields CASSDPVVAARDSGNTIYF.

The rearrangement joins TRBV27 to TRBJ2-3; D call uncertain. Trimming removed 7 bases at V and 0 bases at J, with 11 bases between. Germline V CDR1 and CDR2: MNHEY, SMNVEV (reference sequence). The CDR3 covers 14 residues. In DNA, the CDR3 is TGTGCCAGCAACTTCGTGGGGAGCACAGATACGCAGTATTTT. The encoded protein is CASNFVGSTDTQYF.

The CDR3 is CASSFVGQLNTGELFF. DNA for the CDR3: TGTGCCAGCAGTTTCGTCGGCCAGCTTAACACCGGGGAGCTGTTTTTT. The V call is TRBV28, the J call TRBJ2-2; D unresolved. The V gene lost 3 bases and the J gene lost 2 bases, with 13 bases spanning the gap. Germline CDR1 reads MDHEN; CDR2 reads SYDVKM. The length of the CDR3 is 16 residues. Combining the CDR3 with reference TRBV28 and TRBJ2-2 gives the whole variable domain DVKVTQSSRYLVKRTGEKVFLECVQDMDHENMFWYRQDPGLGLRLIYFSYDVKMKEKGDIPEGYSVSREKKERFSLILESASTNQTSMYLCASSFVGQLNTGELFFGEGSRLTVL.

J is TRBJ1-1 and V is TRBV5-1; weak D call: TRBD1 (5 bases). The CDR3 contains 15 residues. V gave up 0 bases and J gave up 3 bases, with 12 bases separating them. Germline V gene data show CDR1 as SGHRS and CDR2 as YFSETQ. Written as DNA, the CDR3 is TGCGCCAGCAGCTTGGCCATTGGGGGGTACACTGAAGCTTTCTTT. Protein sequence: CASSLAIGGYTEAFF.

V gene TRBV27 combines with J gene TRBJ1-1, with 8 positions matching TRBD1. CDR3 length: 13 amino acids. CDR1 is MNHEY and CDR2 is SMNVEV in the germline V gene (reference sequence). Trimming at V came to 6 bases and at J to 8 bases, leaving 8 bases not matched to a gene. The CDR3 spells CASRLQGGGEAFF. Here the CDR3 DNA reads TGTGCCAGCAGGCTACAGGGGGGTGGCGAAGCTTTCTTT.

The V call is TRBV6-5, the J call TRBJ1-2, with a possible D match to TRBD1 (6 bases). Trimming cost V 7 bases and J 4 bases, with 13 bases left between them. This CDR3 is built from 13 residues. Germline-derived CDR1 and CDR2 are MNHEY and SVGAGI. The DNA for the CDR3 is TGTGCCAGCACCACAGGGAGTCCCTATGGCTACACCTTC. Its translation: CASTTGSPYGYTF.

The genes are TRBV27 and TRBJ2-7; 9 nucleotides agree with TRBD1. The CDR3 runs 15 residues. Germline CDR1 and CDR2: MNHEY and SMNVEV (reference sequence). With V trimmed by 1 base and J by 5 bases, 6 bases remained unmatched. The CDR3 nucleotides are TGTGCCAGCAGTTTATTGGGACAGGGTTCCCACGAGCAGTACTTC. Its translation: CASSLLGQGSHEQYF.

The V and J genes are TRBV7-6 and TRBJ2-7; the D gene is possibly TRBD2 (5 bases). The CDR3 contains 14 residues. The ends were cut back, 5 bases at V and 3 bases at J, with 14 bases in the middle. Germline V gives CDR1 SGHVS, CDR2 FNYEAQ. This CDR3 is CASSDERAYYEQYF. The DNA for the CDR3 is TGTGCCAGCAGCGACGAGAGGGCTTACTACGAGCAGTACTTC.

Details on this clone: Other DNA variants within this sample encode the same CDR3. The J gene is TRBJ2-7, the V gene TRBV25-1, with D unresolved. This CDR3 spans 11 amino acids. Germline V gene data show CDR1 as MGHDK and CDR2 as SYGVNS. V lost 4 bases and J lost 3, with 4 bases in between. CDR3 nucleotides: TGTGCCAGCAGTGTCGGCTACGAGCAGTACTTC. Protein product: CASSVGYEQYF.

On this clone: This same CDR3 is encoded by further DNA sequences in the sample. The chain recombines TRBV5-1 with TRBJ2-5, with D perhaps matching TRBD2 (5 bases). Germline V gene sequence: CDR1 SGHRS, CDR2 YFSETQ. The CDR3 has 15 residues. The ends were cut back, 0 bases at V and 4 bases at J, with 13 bases in the middle. The chain's CDR3 is CASSLGGGLGETQYF. CDR3 DNA sequence: TGCGCCAGCAGCTTGGGAGGCGGACTGGGAGAGACCCAGTACTTC.

CDR3 loop: CASSEWSGTEAFF. The CDR3, as DNA: TGTGCCAGCAGTGAGTGGTCGGGGACCGAAGCTTTCTTT. V gene TRBV2 combines with J gene TRBJ1-1; perhaps TRBD1 as D (5 bases). CDR1 is SNHLY and CDR2 is FYNNEI in the germline V gene. The CDR3 is made up of 13 amino acids. V shed 3 bases and J shed 8 bases, with 13 bases lying between them.

This clone appeared once. Within the sample, other DNA sequences also encode this same CDR3. This rearrangement joins TRBV5-1 to TRBJ2-7, with 8 bases matching TRBD1. There are 12 residues in the CDR3. Per the germline V gene, CDR1 is SGHRS and CDR2 is YFSETQ. V lost 4 bases, J lost 6 bases, and 3 bases stayed unmatched. The CDR3 DNA reads as TGCGCCAGCAGCAGCGACAGGGGCGAGCAGTACTTC. It codes for CASSSDRGEQYF.